The rows below give T cell receptor beta chains drawn from one sample of a study of PD-1 blockade in classical Hodgkin lymphoma. Clones were read by immunoSEQ multiplex PCR, and TCRdb kept only the in-frame ones, dropping some. The data contain 35,000 to 50,000 clones, 60% to 85% of them singletons. The source was peripheral blood mononuclear cells (PBMCs), collected at baseline. All receptors derive from a human donor with classical Hodgkin lymphoma. Each CDR3 is given with its conserved first and last residue. Each record gives: D gene, V gene, J gene, CDR3 protein. D genes are given only for firm matches.

d_gene: -
v_gene: TRBV28
j_gene: TRBJ2-2
CDR3aa: CASSFQGRSTNTGELFF

d_gene: -
v_gene: TRBV10-1
j_gene: TRBJ1-1
CDR3aa: CASSKGQPGNTEAFF

d_gene: -
v_gene: TRBV25-1
j_gene: TRBJ1-3
CDR3aa: CASSGERGYSGNTIYF

d_gene: -
v_gene: TRBV28
j_gene: TRBJ1-1
CDR3aa: CASSLFTSNTEAFF

d_gene: -
v_gene: TRBV28
j_gene: TRBJ1-3
CDR3aa: CASSLMRGSYTIYF

d_gene: TRBD1
v_gene: TRBV18
j_gene: TRBJ1-3
CDR3aa: CASSPWTGDVSGNTIYF

d_gene: -
v_gene: TRBV11-2
j_gene: TRBJ2-3
CDR3aa: CASSLDRWGDTQYF

d_gene: TRBD1
v_gene: TRBV5-6
j_gene: TRBJ2-1
CDR3aa: CASSLAFRGLNEQFF

d_gene: -
v_gene: TRBV2
j_gene: TRBJ2-2
CDR3aa: CASKGTGELFF

d_gene: TRBD2
v_gene: TRBV5-4
j_gene: TRBJ2-5
CDR3aa: CASSLGSTSGRGQETQYF

d_gene: TRBD2
v_gene: TRBV5-1
j_gene: TRBJ2-3
CDR3aa: CASSSGLAGVDTQYF

d_gene: -
v_gene: TRBV2
j_gene: TRBJ2-1
CDR3aa: CASSLVNEQFF

d_gene: TRBD1
v_gene: TRBV11-2
j_gene: TRBJ1-3
CDR3aa: CASSLNRGGNTIYF

d_gene: -
v_gene: TRBV30
j_gene: TRBJ2-5
CDR3aa: CAWSADFQAYETQYF

d_gene: TRBD2
v_gene: TRBV25-1
j_gene: TRBJ2-5
CDR3aa: CASSAAGDAETQYF

d_gene: -
v_gene: TRBV19
j_gene: TRBJ2-7
CDR3aa: CASSIDKRKEQYF

d_gene: TRBD1
v_gene: TRBV5-1
j_gene: TRBJ2-5
CDR3aa: CASSPGTGASETQYF

d_gene: -
v_gene: TRBV7-2
j_gene: TRBJ2-7
CDR3aa: CASSFGLIYEQYF

d_gene: -
v_gene: TRBV6-6
j_gene: TRBJ1-1
CDR3aa: CASSYSSRGYTEAFF

d_gene: -
v_gene: TRBV7-7
j_gene: TRBJ2-5
CDR3aa: CASSSGTAETQYF

d_gene: TRBD1
v_gene: TRBV27
j_gene: TRBJ1-1
CDR3aa: CASSLTGTGEAFF

d_gene: -
v_gene: TRBV4-3
j_gene: TRBJ2-3
CDR3aa: CASGLSYTDTQYF

d_gene: -
v_gene: TRBV6-5
j_gene: TRBJ2-7
CDR3aa: CASSYSLGRREQYF

d_gene: -
v_gene: TRBV21-1
j_gene: TRBJ2-2
CDR3aa: CASSNGLAGLLATGELFF